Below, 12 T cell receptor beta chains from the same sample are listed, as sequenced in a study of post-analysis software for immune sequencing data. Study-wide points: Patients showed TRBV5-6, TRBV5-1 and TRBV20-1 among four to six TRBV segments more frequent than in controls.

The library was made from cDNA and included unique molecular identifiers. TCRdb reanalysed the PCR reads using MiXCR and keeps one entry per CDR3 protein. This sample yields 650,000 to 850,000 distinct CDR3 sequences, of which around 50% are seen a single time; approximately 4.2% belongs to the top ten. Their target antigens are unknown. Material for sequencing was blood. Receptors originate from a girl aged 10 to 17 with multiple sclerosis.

The CDR3 spells CASSLGQGEHEQYF. CDR3 sequence (DNA): TGCGCCAGCAGCCTAGGACAGGGGGAACACGAGCAGTACTTC. The chain carries TRBV4-1 and TRBJ2-7, with 10 bases aligning to TRBD1. The CDR3 is 14 residues long. The trim removed 4 bases at V and 5 bases at J, leaving 5 bases unmatched. Per the germline V gene, CDR1 is MGHRA and CDR2 is YSYEKL.

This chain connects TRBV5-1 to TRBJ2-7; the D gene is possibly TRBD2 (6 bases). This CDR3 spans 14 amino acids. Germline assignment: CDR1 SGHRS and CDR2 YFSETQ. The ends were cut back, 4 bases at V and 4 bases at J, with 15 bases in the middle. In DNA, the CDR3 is TGCGCCAGCAGCCGGGGGACCGTGCGGTACGAGCAGTACTTC. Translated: CASSRGTVRYEQYF. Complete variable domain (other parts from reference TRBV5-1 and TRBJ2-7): KAGVTQTPRYLIKTRGQQVTLSCSPISGHRSVSWYQQTPGQGLQFLFEYFSETQRNKGNFPGRFSGRQFSNSRSEMNVSTLELGDSALYLCASSRGTVRYEQYFGPGTRLTVT.

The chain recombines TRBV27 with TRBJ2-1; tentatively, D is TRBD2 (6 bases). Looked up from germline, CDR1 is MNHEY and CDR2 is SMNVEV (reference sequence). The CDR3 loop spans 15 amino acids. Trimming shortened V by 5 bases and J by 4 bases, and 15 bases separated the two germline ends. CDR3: CASSGGLGPYNEQFF. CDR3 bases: TGTGCCAGCAGTGGGGGGTTAGGGCCTTACAATGAGCAGTTCTTC.

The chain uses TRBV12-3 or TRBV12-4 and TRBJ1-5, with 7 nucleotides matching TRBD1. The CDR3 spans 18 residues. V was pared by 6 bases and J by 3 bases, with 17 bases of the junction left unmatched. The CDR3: CASSGRDSLVRTNQPQHF. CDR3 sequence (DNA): TGTGCCAGCAGCGGTCGGGACAGCTTGGTTAGGACCAATCAGCCCCAGCATTTT.

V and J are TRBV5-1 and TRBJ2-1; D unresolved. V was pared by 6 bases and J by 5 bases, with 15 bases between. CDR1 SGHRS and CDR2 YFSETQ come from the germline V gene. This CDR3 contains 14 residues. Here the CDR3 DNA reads TGCGCCAGCAAGCCAGGTCGGGTCAACAATGAGCAGTTCTTC. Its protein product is CASKPGRVNNEQFF.

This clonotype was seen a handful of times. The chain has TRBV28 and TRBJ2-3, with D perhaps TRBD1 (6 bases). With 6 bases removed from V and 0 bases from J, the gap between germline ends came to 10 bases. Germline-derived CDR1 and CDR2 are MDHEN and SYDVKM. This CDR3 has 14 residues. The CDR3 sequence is CASRTTGSTDTQYF. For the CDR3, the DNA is TGTGCCAGCAGAACGACAGGAAGCACAGATACGCAGTATTTT.

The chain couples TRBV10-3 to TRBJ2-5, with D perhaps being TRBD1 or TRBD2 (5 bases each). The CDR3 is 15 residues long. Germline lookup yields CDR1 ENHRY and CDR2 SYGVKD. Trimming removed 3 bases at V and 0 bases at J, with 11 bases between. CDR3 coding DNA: TGTGCCATCAGTGAAGGTCGGGGCCACCAAGAGACCCAGTACTTC. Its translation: CAISEGRGHQETQYF.

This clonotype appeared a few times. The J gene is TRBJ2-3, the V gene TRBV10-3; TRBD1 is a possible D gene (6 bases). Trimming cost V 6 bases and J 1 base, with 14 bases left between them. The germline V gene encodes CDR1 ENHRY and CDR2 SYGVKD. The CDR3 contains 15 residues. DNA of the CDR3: TGTGCCATCAGAAGGGACAACGATGGCACAGATACGCAGTATTTT. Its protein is CAIRRDNDGTDTQYF.

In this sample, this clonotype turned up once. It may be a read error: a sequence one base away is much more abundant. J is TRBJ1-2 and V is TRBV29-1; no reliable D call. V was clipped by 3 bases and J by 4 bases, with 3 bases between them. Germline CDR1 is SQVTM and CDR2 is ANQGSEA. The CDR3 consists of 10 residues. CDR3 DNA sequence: TGCAGCGTTGACGTCTATGGCTACACCTTC. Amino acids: CSVDVYGYTF.

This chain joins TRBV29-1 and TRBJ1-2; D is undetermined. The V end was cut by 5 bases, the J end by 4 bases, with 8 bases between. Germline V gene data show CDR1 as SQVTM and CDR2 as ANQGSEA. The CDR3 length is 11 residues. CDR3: CSVYRVYGYTF. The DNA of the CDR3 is TGCAGCGTTTACAGAGTCTATGGCTACACCTTC. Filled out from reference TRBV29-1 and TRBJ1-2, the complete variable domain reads SAVISQKPSRDICQRGTSLTIQCQVDSQVTMMFWYRQQPGQSLTLIATANQGSEATYESGFVIDKFPISRPNLTFSTLTVSNMSPEDSSIYLCSVYRVYGYTFGSGTRLTVV.

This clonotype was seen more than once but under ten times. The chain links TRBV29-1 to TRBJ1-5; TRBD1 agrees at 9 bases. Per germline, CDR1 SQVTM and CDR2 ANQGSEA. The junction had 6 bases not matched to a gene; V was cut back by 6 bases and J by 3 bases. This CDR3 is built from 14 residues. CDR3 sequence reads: CSVAGTGNNQPQHF. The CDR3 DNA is TGCAGCGTCGCCGGGACAGGGAACAATCAGCCCCAGCATTTT. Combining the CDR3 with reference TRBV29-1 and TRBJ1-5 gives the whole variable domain SAVISQKPSRDICQRGTSLTIQCQVDSQVTMMFWYRQQPGQSLTLIATANQGSEATYESGFVIDKFPISRPNLTFSTLTVSNMSPEDSSIYLCSVAGTGNNQPQHFGDGTRLSIL.

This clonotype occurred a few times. The CDR3, as DNA: TGTGCCAGCAGTGAATATAAAGACCCTAACTATGGCTACACCTTC. Amino acid sequence: CASSEYKDPNYGYTF. The chain has TRBV25-1 and TRBJ1-2; D not certain. CDR3 length equals 15 residues. Germline CDR1 and CDR2: MGHDK and SYGVNS. Trimming took 0 bases from V and 0 from J, leaving 8 bases between them.